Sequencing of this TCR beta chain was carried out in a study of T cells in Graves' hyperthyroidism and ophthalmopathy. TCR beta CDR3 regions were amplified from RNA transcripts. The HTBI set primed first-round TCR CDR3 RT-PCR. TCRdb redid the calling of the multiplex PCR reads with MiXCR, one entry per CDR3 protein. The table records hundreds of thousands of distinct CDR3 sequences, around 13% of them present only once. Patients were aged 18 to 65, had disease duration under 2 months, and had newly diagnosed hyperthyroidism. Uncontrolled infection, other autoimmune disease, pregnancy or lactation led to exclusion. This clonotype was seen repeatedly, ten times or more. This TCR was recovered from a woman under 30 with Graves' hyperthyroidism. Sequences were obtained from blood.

The CDR3 is CASSQDHNSPLHF. CDR3 DNA: TGTGCCAGCAGCCAAGATCACAATTCACCCCTCCACTTT. V gene TRBV3-1 combines with J gene TRBJ1-6; D gene uncertain. From germline, CDR1 is LGHDT and CDR2 YNNKEL (reference sequence). The V end was cut by 0 bases, the J end by 7 bases, with 4 bases between. CDR3 length: 13 residues.